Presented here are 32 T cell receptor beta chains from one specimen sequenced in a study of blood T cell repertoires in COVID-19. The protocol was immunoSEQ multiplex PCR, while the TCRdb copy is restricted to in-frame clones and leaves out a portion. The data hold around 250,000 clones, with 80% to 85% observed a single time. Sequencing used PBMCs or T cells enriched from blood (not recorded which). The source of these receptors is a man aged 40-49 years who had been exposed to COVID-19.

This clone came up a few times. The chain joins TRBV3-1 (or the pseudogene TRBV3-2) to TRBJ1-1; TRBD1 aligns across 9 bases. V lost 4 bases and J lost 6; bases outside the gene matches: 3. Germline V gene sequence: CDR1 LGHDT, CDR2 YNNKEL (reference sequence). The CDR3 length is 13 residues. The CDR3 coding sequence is TGTGCCAGCAGCCGACAGGGGGGCGCTGAAGCTTTCTTT. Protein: CASSRQGGAEAFF.

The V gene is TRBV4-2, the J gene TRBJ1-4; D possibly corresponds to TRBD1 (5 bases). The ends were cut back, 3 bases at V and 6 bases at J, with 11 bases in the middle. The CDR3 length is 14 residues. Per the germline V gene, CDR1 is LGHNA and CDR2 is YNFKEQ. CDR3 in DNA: TGTGCCAGCAGCCAGGGGCAGGGATATGAAAAACTGTTTTTT. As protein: CASSQGQGYEKLFF.

The CDR3 sequence: CASSHSQNTEAFF. CDR3 nucleotides: TGTGCCAGCAGCCATAGTCAGAACACTGAAGCTTTCTTT. This chain joins TRBV14 and TRBJ1-1; D gene unclear. CDR1 and CDR2 (germline): SGHDN, FVKESK. There are 13 residues in the CDR3. V was pared by 3 bases and J by 1 base, with 6 bases between.

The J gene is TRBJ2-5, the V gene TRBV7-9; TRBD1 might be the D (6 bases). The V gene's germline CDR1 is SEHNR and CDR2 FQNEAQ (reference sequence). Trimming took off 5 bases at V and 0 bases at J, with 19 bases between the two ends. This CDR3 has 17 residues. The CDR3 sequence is CASSPPGTRKYQETQYF. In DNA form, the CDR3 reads TGTGCCAGCAGCCCCCCCGGGACAAGAAAGTACCAAGAGACCCAGTACTTC. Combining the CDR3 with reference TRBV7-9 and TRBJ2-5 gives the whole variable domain DTGVSQNPRHKITKRGQNVTFRCDPISEHNRLYWYRQTLGQGPEFLTYFQNEAQLEKSRLLSDRFSAERPKGSFSTLEIQRTEQGDSAMYLCASSPPGTRKYQETQYFGPGTRLLVL.

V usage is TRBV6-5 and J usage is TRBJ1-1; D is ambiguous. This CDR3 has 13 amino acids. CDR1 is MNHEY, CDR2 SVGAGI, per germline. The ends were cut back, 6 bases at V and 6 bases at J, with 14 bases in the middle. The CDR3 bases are TGTGCCAGCAGCCGCGGGGTAAGGTCTGAAGCTTTCTTT. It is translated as CASSRGVRSEAFF.

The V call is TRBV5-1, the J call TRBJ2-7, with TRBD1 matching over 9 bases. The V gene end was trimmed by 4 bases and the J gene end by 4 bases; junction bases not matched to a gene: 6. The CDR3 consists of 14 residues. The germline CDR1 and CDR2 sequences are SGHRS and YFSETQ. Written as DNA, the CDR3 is TGCGCCAGCAGCGAGGGACAGGGCACGTACGAGCAGTACTTC. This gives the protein CASSEGQGTYEQYF.

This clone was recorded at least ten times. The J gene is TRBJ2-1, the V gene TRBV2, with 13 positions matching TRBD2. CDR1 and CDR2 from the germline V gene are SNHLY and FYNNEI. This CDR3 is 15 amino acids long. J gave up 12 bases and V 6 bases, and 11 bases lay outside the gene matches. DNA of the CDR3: TGTGCCAGCAGGCCGACTAGCGGGAGGTCTTTAGGGCAGTTCTTC. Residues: CASRPTSGRSLGQFF. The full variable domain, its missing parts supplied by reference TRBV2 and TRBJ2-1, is EPEVTQTPSHQVTQMGQEVILRCVPISNHLYFYWYRQILGQKVEFLVSFYNNEISEKSEIFDDQFSVERPDGSNFTLKIRSTKLEDSAMYFCASRPTSGRSLGQFFGPGTRLTVL.

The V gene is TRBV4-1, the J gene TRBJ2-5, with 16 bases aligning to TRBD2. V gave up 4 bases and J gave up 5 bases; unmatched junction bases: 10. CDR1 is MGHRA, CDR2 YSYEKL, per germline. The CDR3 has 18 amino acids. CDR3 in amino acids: CASSLSGTSGRGWETQYF. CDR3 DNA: TGCGCCAGCAGCCTGAGTGGGACTAGCGGGAGGGGATGGGAGACCCAGTACTTC.

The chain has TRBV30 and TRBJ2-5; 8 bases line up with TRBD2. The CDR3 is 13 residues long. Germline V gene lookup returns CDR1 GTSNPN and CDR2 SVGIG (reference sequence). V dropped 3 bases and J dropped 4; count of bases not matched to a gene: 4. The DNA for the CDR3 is TGTGCCTGGAGCTGGCTAGCGGGAGAGACCCAGTACTTC. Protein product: CAWSWLAGETQYF.

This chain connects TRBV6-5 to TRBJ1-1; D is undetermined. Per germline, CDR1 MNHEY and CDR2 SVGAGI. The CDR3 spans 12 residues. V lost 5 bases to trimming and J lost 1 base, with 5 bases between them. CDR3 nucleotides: TGTGCCAGCAGTCCGAGGAACACTGAAGCTTTCTTT. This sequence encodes CASSPRNTEAFF.

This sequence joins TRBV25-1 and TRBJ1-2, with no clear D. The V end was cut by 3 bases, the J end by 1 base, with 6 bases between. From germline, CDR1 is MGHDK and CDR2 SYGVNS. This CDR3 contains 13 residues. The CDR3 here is CASSDFGNYGYTF. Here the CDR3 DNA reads TGTGCCAGCAGTGATTTCGGTAACTATGGCTACACCTTC.

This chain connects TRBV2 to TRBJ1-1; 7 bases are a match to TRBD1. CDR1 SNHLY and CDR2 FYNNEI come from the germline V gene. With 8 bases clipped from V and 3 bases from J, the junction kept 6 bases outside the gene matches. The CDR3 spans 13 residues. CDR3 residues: CASQQGSDTEAFF. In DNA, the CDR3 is TGTGCCAGCCAACAGGGGTCGGACACTGAAGCTTTCTTT.

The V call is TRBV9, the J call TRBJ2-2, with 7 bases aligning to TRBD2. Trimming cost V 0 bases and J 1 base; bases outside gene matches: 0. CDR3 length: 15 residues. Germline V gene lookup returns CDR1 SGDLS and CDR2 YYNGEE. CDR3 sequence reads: CASSVGGRNTGELFF. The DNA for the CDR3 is TGTGCCAGCAGCGTAGGCGGGAGGAACACCGGGGAGCTGTTTTTT.

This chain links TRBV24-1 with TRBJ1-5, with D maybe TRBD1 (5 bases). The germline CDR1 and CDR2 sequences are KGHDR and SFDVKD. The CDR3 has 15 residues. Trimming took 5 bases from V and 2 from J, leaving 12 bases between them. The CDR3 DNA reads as TGTGCCACCAGTGTGGAGGGGCAGGGCAATCAGCCCCAGCATTTT. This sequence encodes CATSVEGQGNQPQHF.

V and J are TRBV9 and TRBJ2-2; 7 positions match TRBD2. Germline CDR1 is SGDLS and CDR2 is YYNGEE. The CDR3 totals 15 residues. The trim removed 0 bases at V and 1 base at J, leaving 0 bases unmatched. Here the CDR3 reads CASSVASGNTGELFF. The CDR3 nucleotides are TGTGCCAGCAGCGTAGCTAGCGGGAACACCGGGGAGCTGTTTTTT.

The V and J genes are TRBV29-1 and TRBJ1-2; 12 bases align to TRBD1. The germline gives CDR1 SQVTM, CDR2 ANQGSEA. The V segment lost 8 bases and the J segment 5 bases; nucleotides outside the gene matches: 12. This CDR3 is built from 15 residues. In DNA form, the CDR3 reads TGCAGCTCCGCAGGGCGGGACAGGGGGCTATATGGCTACACCTTC. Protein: CSSAGRDRGLYGYTF.

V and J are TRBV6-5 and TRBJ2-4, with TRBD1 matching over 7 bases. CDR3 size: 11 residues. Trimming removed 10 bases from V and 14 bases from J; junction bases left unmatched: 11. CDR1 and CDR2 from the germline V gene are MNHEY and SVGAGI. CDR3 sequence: CATLDRPREYF. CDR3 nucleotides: TGTGCCACCTTGGACAGGCCAAGGGAGTACTTC.

DNA of the CDR3: TGTGCCAGCAGCTTAGGAGGCAGGGTTGGCGACGGGGCCAACGTCCTGACTTTC. It specifies CASSLGGRVGDGANVLTF. The rearrangement joins TRBV7-9 to TRBJ2-6; D is perhaps TRBD1 (5 bases). V was trimmed by 1 base and J by 4 bases, leaving 17 bases between them. The germline CDR1 and CDR2 sequences are SEHNR and FQNEAQ (reference sequence). The CDR3 runs to 18 residues.

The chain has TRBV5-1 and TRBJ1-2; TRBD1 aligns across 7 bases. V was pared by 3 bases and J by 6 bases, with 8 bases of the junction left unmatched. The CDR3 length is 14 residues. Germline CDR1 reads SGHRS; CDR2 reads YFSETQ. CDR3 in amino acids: CASSSRQGWHGYTF. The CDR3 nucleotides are TGCGCCAGCAGCTCCAGACAGGGTTGGCATGGCTACACCTTC.

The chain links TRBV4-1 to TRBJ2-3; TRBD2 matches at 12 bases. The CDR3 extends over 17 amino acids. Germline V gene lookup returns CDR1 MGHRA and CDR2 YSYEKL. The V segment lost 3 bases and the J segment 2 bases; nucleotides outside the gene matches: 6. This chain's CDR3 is CASSQVGLAGYTDTQYF. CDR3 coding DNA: TGCGCCAGCAGCCAGGTCGGACTAGCGGGATACACAGATACGCAGTATTTT.

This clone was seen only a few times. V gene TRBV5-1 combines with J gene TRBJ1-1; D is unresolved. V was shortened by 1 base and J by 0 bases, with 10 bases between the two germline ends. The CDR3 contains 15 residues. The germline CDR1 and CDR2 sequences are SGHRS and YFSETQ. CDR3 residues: CASSLNPGMNTEAFF. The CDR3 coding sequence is TGCGCCAGCAGCTTGAATCCGGGTATGAACACTGAAGCTTTCTTT.

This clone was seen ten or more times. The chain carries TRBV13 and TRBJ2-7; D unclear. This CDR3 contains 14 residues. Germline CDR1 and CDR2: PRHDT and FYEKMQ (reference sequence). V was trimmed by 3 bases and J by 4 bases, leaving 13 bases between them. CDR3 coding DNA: TGTGCCAGCAGCTTCGACACCGTTCCGTACGAGCAGTACTTC. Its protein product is CASSFDTVPYEQYF. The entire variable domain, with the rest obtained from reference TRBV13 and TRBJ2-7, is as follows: AAGVIQSPRHLIKEKRETATLKCYPIPRHDTVYWYQQGPGQDPQFLISFYEKMQSDKGSIPDRFSAQQFSDYHSELNMSSLELGDSALYFCASSFDTVPYEQYFGPGTRLTVT.

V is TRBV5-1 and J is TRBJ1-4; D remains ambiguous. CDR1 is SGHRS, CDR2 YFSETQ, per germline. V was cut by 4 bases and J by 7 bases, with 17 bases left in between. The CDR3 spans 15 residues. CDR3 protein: CASSPSGRSSEKLFF. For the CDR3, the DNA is TGCGCCAGCAGCCCGTCCGGGAGATCATCTGAAAAACTGTTTTTT.

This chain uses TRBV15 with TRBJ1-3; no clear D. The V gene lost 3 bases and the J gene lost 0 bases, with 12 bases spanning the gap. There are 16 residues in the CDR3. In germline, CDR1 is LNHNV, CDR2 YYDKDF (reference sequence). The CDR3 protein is CATSREYRSSGNTIYF. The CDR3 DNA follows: TGTGCCACCAGCAGGGAGTACCGGAGCTCTGGAAACACCATATATTTT.

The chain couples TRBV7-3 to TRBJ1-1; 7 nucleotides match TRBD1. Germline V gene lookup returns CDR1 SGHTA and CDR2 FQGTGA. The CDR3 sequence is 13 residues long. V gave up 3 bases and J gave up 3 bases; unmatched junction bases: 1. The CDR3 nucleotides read TGTGCCAGCAGCTTTGGACAGGACACTGAAGCTTTCTTT. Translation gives CASSFGQDTEAFF.

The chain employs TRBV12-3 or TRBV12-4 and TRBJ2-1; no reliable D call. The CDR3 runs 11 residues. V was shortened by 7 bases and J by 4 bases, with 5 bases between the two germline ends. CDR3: CASTKYNEQFF. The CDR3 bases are TGTGCCAGCACCAAATACAATGAGCAGTTCTTC.

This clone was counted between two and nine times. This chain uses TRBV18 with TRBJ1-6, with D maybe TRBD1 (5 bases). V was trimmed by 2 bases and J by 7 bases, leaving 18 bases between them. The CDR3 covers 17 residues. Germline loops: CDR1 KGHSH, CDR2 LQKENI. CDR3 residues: CASSPGQQQARNSPLHF. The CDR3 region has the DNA TGTGCCAGCTCACCAGGCCAGCAACAGGCAAGGAATTCACCCCTCCACTTT.

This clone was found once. The CDR3, as DNA: TGTGCCAGCAGTTACGAGCAGACGAGGGGAAACACCATATATTTT. Protein sequence: CASSYEQTRGNTIYF. The rearrangement uses TRBV6-2 or TRBV6-3 and TRBJ1-3; unclear D gene. The V gene lost 2 bases and the J gene lost 4 bases, with 12 bases spanning the gap. The CDR3 runs to 15 residues. Germline V CDR1 and CDR2: MNHEY, SVGEGT.

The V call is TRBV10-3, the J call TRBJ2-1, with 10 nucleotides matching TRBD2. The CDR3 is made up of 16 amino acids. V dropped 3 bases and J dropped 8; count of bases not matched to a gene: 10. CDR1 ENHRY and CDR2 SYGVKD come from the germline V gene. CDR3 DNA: TGTGCCATCAGTGACACCTCTAGCGGGAGAGGCGATGAGCAGTTCTTC. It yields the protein CAISDTSSGRGDEQFF.

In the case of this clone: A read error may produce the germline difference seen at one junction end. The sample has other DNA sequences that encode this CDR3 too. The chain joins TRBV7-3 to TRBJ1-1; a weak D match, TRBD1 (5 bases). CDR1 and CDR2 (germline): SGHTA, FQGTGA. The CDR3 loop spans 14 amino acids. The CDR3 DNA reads TGTGCCAGCAGTTTAACCGACAGGAACACTGAAGCTTTCTTT. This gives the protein CASSLTDRNTEAFF.

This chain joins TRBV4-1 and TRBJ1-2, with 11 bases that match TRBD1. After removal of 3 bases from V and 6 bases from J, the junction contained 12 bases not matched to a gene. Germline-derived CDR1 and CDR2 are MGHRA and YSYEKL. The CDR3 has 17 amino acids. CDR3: CASSQDPGQGALHGYTF. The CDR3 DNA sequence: TGCGCCAGCAGCCAGGACCCCGGACAGGGGGCTTTACATGGCTACACCTTC.

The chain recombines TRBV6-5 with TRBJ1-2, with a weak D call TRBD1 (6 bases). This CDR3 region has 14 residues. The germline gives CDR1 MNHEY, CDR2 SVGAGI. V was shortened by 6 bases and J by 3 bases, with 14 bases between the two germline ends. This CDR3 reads CASRLGQNYYGYTF. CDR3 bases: TGTGCCAGCAGACTTGGACAGAATTACTATGGCTACACCTTC.